This TCR beta chain derives from a study of spatial heterogeneity in lung cancer. TCRdb redid the calling of the 5' RACE reads with MiXCR, one entry per CDR3 protein. This table has some 54,000 distinct CDR3 sequences, under 8% appearing once. In this sample, this clonotype turned up many times. The V end lost 3 bases, the J end lost 2 bases, and 20 bases lay between the germline ends. In germline, CDR1 is SGHRS, CDR2 YFSETQ. The CDR3 is made up of 17 amino acids. This sample's time point: blood at routine non-recurrence follow-up after resection. Unsorted whole RNA of tumor, nontumor lung or frozen PBMC was sequenced.

The TCR originated in a female donor with early-stage non-small cell lung cancer. The sequenced sample was PBMCs, obtained at follow-up. V is TRBV5-1 and J is TRBJ1-2, with D tentatively TRBD1 (5 bases). DNA for the CDR3: TGCGCCAGCAGCTCCGGGCTTGGGGGAGAAGGGAACTATGGCTACACCTTC. Translating it yields CASSSGLGGEGNYGYTF.